This record concerns one T cell receptor (beta chain) sequence. Its antigen is currently unknown. It was version v3.0 of the immunoSEQ assay that was run at survey level. The assay was immunoSEQ multiplex PCR, and TCRdb's table has in-frame clones only and misses some. In the table there are 25,000 to 30,000 clones, 70% to 90% of which are singletons. This entry belongs to a study of long-term antiretroviral therapy in people with HIV. Turning to the study itself: It was about a decade after the earliest samples that the 2015 immediate-ART recommendation appeared. The study's findings and limits: Possibly under older ART regimens, blood was drawn between about 2004 and 2018.

The V gene's germline CDR1 is GTSNPN and CDR2 SVGIG (reference sequence). V was cut by 3 bases and J by 0 bases, with 9 bases left in between. The CDR3 has 15 residues. This specimen was unsorted PBMCs, taken 3 years after starting antiretroviral therapy. This TCR was recovered from a man aged 35-49 years with HIV. The V and J genes are TRBV30 and TRBJ2-6, with unresolved D. The CDR3 loop is CAWSAGVSGANVLTF. CDR3 coding DNA: TGTGCCTGGAGCGCAGGCGTCTCTGGGGCCAACGTCCTGACTTTC.